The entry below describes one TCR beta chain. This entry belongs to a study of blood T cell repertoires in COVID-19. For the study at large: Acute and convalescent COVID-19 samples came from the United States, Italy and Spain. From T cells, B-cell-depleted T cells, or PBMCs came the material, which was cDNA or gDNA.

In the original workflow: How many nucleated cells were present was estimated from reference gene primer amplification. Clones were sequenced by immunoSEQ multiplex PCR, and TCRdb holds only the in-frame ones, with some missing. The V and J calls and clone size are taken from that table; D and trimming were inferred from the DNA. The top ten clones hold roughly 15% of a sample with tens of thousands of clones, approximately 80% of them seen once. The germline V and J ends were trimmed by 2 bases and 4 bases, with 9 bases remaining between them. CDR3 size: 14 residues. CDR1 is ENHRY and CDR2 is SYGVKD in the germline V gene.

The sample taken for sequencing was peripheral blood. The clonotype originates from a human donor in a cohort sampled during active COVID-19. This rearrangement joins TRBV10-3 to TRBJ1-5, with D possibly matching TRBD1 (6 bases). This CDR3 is CAISESTGNQPQHF. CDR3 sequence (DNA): TGTGCCATCAGTGAGAGCACAGGGAATCAGCCCCAGCATTTT.